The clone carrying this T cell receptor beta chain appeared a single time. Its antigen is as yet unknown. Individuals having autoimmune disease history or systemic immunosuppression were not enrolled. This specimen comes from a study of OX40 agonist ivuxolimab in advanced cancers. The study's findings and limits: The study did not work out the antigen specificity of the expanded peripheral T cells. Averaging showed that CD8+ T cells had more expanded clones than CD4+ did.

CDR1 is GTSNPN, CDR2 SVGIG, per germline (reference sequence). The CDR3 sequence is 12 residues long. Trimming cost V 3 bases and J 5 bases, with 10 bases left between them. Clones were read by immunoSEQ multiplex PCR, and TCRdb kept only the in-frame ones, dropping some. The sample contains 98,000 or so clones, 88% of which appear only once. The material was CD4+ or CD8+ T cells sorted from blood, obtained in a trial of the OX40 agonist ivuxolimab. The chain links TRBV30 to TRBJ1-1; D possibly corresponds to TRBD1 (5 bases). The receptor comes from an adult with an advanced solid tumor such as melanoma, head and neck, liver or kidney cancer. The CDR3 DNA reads TGTGCCTGGAGCTGGGGGATGACTGAAGCTTTCTTT. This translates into CAWSWGMTEAFF.